One and the same sample provided the 20 T cell receptor beta chains below, sequenced in a study of CD8 T cells in Susac syndrome. cDNA came from roughly 0.5 to 1 ug RNA primed by random hexamers. A single record per CDR3 protein comes from TCRdb applying MiXCR to the immunoSEQ multiplex PCR reads. The sample has some 22,000 distinct CDR3 sequences, roughly 93% seen once. Sequenced material: CD8+ T cells from PBMCs. Source of these receptors: a human donor in good health.

The chain combines TRBV7-2 with TRBJ2-3; tentatively, D is TRBD1 or TRBD2 (6 bases each). Germline V gene lookup returns CDR1 SGHTA and CDR2 FQGNSA. V lost 5 bases, J lost 2 bases, and 20 bases lay in between. The CDR3 length is 17 residues. CDR3 sequence (DNA): TGTGCCAGCAGCCGTGCTGGGGGGCTATGGCTCACAGATACGCAGTATTTT. It yields the protein CASSRAGGLWLTDTQYF.

Notes on this clonotype: No conserved phenylalanine or tryptophan ends this CDR3, so it is likely a read error. The rearrangement links TRBV7-9 to TRBJ2-7; D might be TRBD1 (5 bases). The CDR3 extends over 14 amino acids. Germline-derived CDR1 and CDR2 are SEHNR and FQNEAQ (reference sequence). V lost 3 bases to trimming and J lost 4 bases, with 13 bases between them. CDR3: CASSFHRQAYEQYL. CDR3 DNA sequence: TGTGCCAGCAGCTTTCACAGGCAGGCGTACGAGCAGTACTTG.

The chain links TRBV7-2 to TRBJ2-1; 8 bases map to TRBD1. CDR3 length: 18 amino acids. Germline V gene lookup returns CDR1 SGHTA and CDR2 FQGNSA. V lost 2 bases, J lost 8 bases, and 17 bases stayed unmatched. Here the CDR3 reads CASSLRPGGEDFGDEQFF. In DNA, the CDR3 is TGTGCCAGCAGCTTAAGACCAGGGGGCGAAGATTTTGGGGATGAGCAGTTCTTC.

The V and J genes are TRBV12-3 or TRBV12-4 and TRBJ2-3, with 11 positions matching TRBD2. The V and J ends lost 7 bases and 2 bases, in that order; junction bases with no gene match: 17. There are 19 residues in the CDR3. CDR3 in amino acids: CASIISVSSGGHVTDTQYF. For the CDR3, the DNA is TGTGCCAGCATTATATCCGTTTCTAGCGGGGGGCATGTCACAGATACGCAGTATTTT.

The CDR3 nucleotides are TGCAGTGCTAGGGAACCCGGTGATTCACCCCTCCACTTT. Protein: CSAREPGDSPLHF. V gene TRBV20-1 combines with J gene TRBJ1-6; D gene ambiguous. Germline V gene sequence: CDR1 DFQATT, CDR2 SNEGSKA (reference sequence). This CDR3 has 13 amino acids. V was cut by 3 bases and J by 8 bases, with 11 bases left in between.

The rearrangement uses TRBV6-1 and TRBJ2-2; D is uncertain. V lost 4 bases and J 1 base, leaving 4 bases between the germline ends. Looked up from germline, CDR1 is MNHNS and CDR2 is SASEGT. The CDR3 is 13 residues long. The CDR3 is CASSVQNTGELFF. The CDR3 DNA sequence: TGTGCCAGCAGTGTTCAGAACACCGGGGAGCTGTTTTTT.

This chain joins TRBV15 and TRBJ2-1; TRBD2 matches at 10 bases. There are 17 residues in the CDR3. The V and J ends lost 0 bases and 3 bases, in that order; junction bases with no gene match: 5. The germline CDR1 and CDR2 sequences are LNHNV and YYDKDF (reference sequence). The CDR3 loop reads CATSREGGLAFYNEQFF. CDR3 nucleotide sequence: TGTGCCACCAGCAGAGAGGGGGGACTAGCGTTCTACAATGAGCAGTTCTTC. The full variable domain, in which reference TRBV15 and TRBJ2-1 provide the parts outside the CDR3, is DAMVIQNPRYQVTQFGKPVTLSCSQTLNHNVMYWYQQKSSQAPKLLFHYYDKDFNNEADTPDNFQSRRPNTSFCFLDIRSPGLGDTAMYLCATSREGGLAFYNEQFFGPGTRLTVL.

This rearrangement joins TRBV7-9 to TRBJ1-2; D is perhaps TRBD1 (6 bases). Trimming pared 5 bases from V and 2 bases from J, leaving 9 bases between. The germline V gene has CDR1 SEHNR and CDR2 FQNEAQ (reference sequence). The CDR3 has 13 residues. CDR3 coding DNA: TGTGCCAGCAGCCCTGGACAGAACTATGGCTACACCTTC. This codes for CASSPGQNYGYTF.

This chain links TRBV29-1 with TRBJ1-1, with D possibly matching TRBD1 (6 bases). The CDR3 is 11 amino acids. The germline V gene encodes CDR1 SQVTM and CDR2 ANQGSEA. The V end was cut by 6 bases, the J end by 7 bases, with 12 bases between. CDR3 in DNA: TGCAGCGTGGGGAGGGGGGGTGAAGCTTTCTTT. This encodes CSVGRGGEAFF.

The V gene is TRBV9, the J gene TRBJ1-1; a weak D match, TRBD1 (6 bases). The germline V and J ends were trimmed by 3 bases and 4 bases, with 13 bases remaining between them. The CDR3 is 14 residues long. CDR1 SGDLS and CDR2 YYNGEE come from the germline V gene. The CDR3 region is CASSGQDHLTEAFF. CDR3 nucleotide sequence: TGTGCCAGCAGCGGACAGGACCATCTCACTGAAGCTTTCTTT.

The chain recombines TRBV10-3 with TRBJ2-7, with 7 bases that match TRBD1. The V gene's germline CDR1 is ENHRY and CDR2 SYGVKD. V lost 6 bases and J lost 1; bases outside the gene matches: 9. The CDR3 spans 15 residues. The DNA of the CDR3 is TGTGCCATCAGCCCAGACAGGGACCTTTCCTACGAGCAGTACTTC. Protein: CAISPDRDLSYEQYF.

This clonotype was detected once. The chain links TRBV2 to TRBJ1-5, with no clear D. CDR3 length: 15 residues. The germline gives CDR1 SNHLY, CDR2 FYNNEI. The V and J ends lost 0 bases and 3 bases respectively, with 9 bases between them. DNA of the CDR3: TGTGCCAGCAGTGAAGCGCGGGCGAACAATCAGCCCCAGCATTTT. It is translated as CASSEARANNQPQHF.

This chain connects TRBV7-9 to TRBJ2-5; D is possibly TRBD1 (6 bases). V was cut by 4 bases and J by 3 bases, with 9 bases left in between. The germline gives CDR1 SEHNR, CDR2 FQNEAQ (reference sequence). The CDR3 loop spans 13 amino acids. The CDR3 sequence: CASSSTGKETQYF. The CDR3 nucleotides are TGTGCCAGCAGCTCCACAGGGAAAGAGACCCAGTACTTC.

This clonotype was recorded once. The chain couples TRBV7-9 to TRBJ2-2; D is undetermined. The V gene lost 5 bases and the J gene lost 6 bases, with 10 bases spanning the gap. Per germline, CDR1 SEHNR and CDR2 FQNEAQ (reference sequence). The CDR3 covers 13 residues. DNA for the CDR3: TGTGCCAGCAGCGCCGGATTTCCCGGGGAGCTGTTTTTT. Translation: CASSAGFPGELFF.

The CDR3 DNA is TGTGCCAGCAGTTACTCGGTAGGAGTTTACGAGCAGTACTTC. It yields the protein CASSYSVGVYEQYF. V is TRBV6-2 or TRBV6-3 and J is TRBJ2-7; D is uncertain. This CDR3 region has 14 residues. The germline V gene has CDR1 MNHEY and CDR2 SVGEGT. Trimming shortened V by 0 bases and J by 4 bases, and 10 bases separated the two germline ends.

The rearrangement joins TRBV5-6 to TRBJ1-6; TRBD1 is a possible D gene (5 bases). The CDR3 has 13 amino acids. Per the germline V gene, CDR1 is SGHDT and CDR2 is YYEEEE. Trimming cost V 4 bases and J 7 bases, with 9 bases left between them. CDR3 amino acids: CASSPNRNSPLHF. The DNA of the CDR3 is TGTGCCAGCAGCCCGAACAGGAATTCACCCCTCCACTTT. Drawing the rest from reference TRBV5-6 and TRBJ1-6, the complete variable domain is DAGVTQSPTHLIKTRGQQVTLRCSPKSGHDTVSWYQQALGQGPQFIFQYYEEEERQRGNFPDRFSGHQFPNYSSELNVNALLLGDSALYLCASSPNRNSPLHFGNGTRLTVT.

The CDR3 sequence: CASSQLRPGLRTF. The CDR3, as DNA: TGTGCCAGCAGCCAACTTAGGCCAGGTCTGCGCACCTTC. The V and J genes are TRBV14 and TRBJ1-2; no reliable D call. The germline V gene has CDR1 SGHDN and CDR2 FVKESK. V was cut by 2 bases and J by 13 bases, with 17 bases left in between. This CDR3 contains 13 residues.

The gene calls are TRBV14 and TRBJ2-1, with D possibly being TRBD2 (7 bases). Trimming removed 4 bases from V and 2 bases from J, with 18 bases in between. CDR1 and CDR2 (germline): SGHDN, FVKESK. This CDR3 comprises 17 residues. CDR3 residues: CASSLGGGKGTYNEQFF. The CDR3, as DNA: TGTGCCAGCAGCCTAGGGGGGGGCAAAGGAACCTACAATGAGCAGTTCTTC.

The rearrangement uses TRBV27 and TRBJ1-1; a possible D gene is TRBD1 (6 bases). V dropped 5 bases and J dropped 4 bases, with 14 bases sitting between them. Germline V gene lookup returns CDR1 MNHEY and CDR2 SMNVEV (reference sequence). The length of the CDR3 is 14 residues. In nucleotides, the CDR3 is TGTGCCAGCAGTCGCAGGGGAGGAGGCACTGAAGCTTTCTTT. It translates to CASSRRGGGTEAFF.

The CDR3: CASSLGGLSETQYF. CDR3 in DNA: TGTGCCAGCAGTTTAGGGGGCCTCTCCGAGACCCAGTACTTC. This rearrangement joins TRBV27 to TRBJ2-5; a weak D match, TRBD1 (6 bases). With 2 bases removed from V and 5 bases from J, the gap between germline ends came to 12 bases. The CDR3 totals 14 residues. The germline CDR1 and CDR2 sequences are MNHEY and SMNVEV (reference sequence).